This T cell receptor beta chain stems from a study of T cells after yellow fever vaccination. General study findings and limits: Contamination of FACS-sorted repertoires by abundant clonotypes from the bulk population could occur. CD4 and CD8 compartments shared a small share of clonotypes. Reappearing after the booster were most of the clones from primary vaccination (around 96% CD4, approximately 86% CD8).

CDR3 length: 15 residues. The germline V gene has CDR1 LNHDA and CDR2 SQIVND (reference sequence). V shed 6 bases, J shed 4 bases, and the junction held 7 bases outside the gene matches. As regards this clonotype: Its target is not known.

A process of 5'RACE template switching, which added a universal primer site and UMIs, was used to make TCR cDNA. TCRdb re-derived calls from the 5' RACE reads in MiXCR, one entry per CDR3 protein. The data show about 68,000 distinct CDR3 sequences, with approximately 7% seen just once and roughly 35% held by the top ten. The sample was CD8+ T cells sorted from PBMCs, taken more than 35 days after the first yellow fever vaccination. The clonotype comes from a young man who received the YFV17D yellow fever vaccine. The chain uses TRBV19 and TRBJ2-1; 9 bases match TRBD2. For the CDR3, the DNA is TGTGCCAGTAGCTTTAGCGGGGGCACATACAATGAGCAGTTCTTC. It is translated as CASSFSGGTYNEQFF.